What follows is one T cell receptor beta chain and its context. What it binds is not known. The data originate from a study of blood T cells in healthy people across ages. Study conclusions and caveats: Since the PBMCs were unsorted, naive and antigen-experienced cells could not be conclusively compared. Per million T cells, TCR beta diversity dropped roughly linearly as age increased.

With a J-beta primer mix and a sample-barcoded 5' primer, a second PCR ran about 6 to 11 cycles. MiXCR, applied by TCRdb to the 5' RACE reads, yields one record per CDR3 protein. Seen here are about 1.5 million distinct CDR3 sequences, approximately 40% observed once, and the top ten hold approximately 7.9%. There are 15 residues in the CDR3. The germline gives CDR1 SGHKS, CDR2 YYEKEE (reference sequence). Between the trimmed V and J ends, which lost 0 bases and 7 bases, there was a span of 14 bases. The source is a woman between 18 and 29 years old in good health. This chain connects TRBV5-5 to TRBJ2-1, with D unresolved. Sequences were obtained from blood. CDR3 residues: CASSLAELRQNEQFF. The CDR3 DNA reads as TGTGCCAGCAGCTTGGCCGAGCTTCGGCAGAATGAGCAGTTCTTC.